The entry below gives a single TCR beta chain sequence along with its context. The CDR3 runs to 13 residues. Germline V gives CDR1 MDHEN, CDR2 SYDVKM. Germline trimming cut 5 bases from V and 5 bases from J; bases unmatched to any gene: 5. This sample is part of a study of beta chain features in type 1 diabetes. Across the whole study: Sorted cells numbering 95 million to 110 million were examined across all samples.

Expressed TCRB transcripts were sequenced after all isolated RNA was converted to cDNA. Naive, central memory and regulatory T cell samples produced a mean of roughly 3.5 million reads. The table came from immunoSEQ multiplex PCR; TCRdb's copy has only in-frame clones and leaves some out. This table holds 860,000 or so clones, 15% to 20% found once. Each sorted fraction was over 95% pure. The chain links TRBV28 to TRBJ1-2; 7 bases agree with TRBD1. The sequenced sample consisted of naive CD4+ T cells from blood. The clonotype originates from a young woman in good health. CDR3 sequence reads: CASSGDRAYGYTF. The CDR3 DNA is TGTGCCAGCAGTGGAGACAGGGCTTATGGCTACACCTTC.